The 8 T cell receptor beta chains presented below share a single source sample, sequenced in a study of CD8+ T cells in alopecia areata. Investigators isolated RNA and reverse transcribed it into cDNA to act as the sequencing template. Here immunoSEQ multiplex PCR was the method, and the copy in TCRdb shows in-frame clones only, minus some. The sample carries 150,000 to 200,000 clones, roughly 50% recorded once. Described treatment: oral pan-JAK inhibitor, 5-10 mg twice daily. The sample in question was CD8+ T cells sorted from blood, obtained at week 24, from a patient treated with tofacitinib. All receptors come from a human donor with alopecia areata.

The CDR3: CASSLGEWANVLTF. The CDR3 bases are TGCGCCAGCAGCTTGGGAGAGTGGGCCAACGTCCTGACTTTC. The chain joins TRBV5-1 to TRBJ2-6; D gene ambiguous. Trimming left V 0 bases short and J 5 bases short, with 6 bases between. Germline V lookup: CDR1 SGHRS, CDR2 YFSETQ. The length of the CDR3 is 14 residues. Full variable domain (missing parts from reference TRBV5-1 and TRBJ2-6): KAGVTQTPRYLIKTRGQQVTLSCSPISGHRSVSWYQQTPGQGLQFLFEYFSETQRNKGNFPGRFSGRQFSNSRSEMNVSTLELGDSALYLCASSLGEWANVLTFGAGSRLTVL.

V is TRBV6-5 and J is TRBJ2-7; D could derive from TRBD1 or TRBD2 (5 bases each). Germline lookup yields CDR1 MNHEY and CDR2 SVGAGI. Trimming took 5 bases from V and 3 from J, leaving 11 bases between them. This CDR3 comprises 13 residues. The CDR3 is CASSPGSVYEQYF. CDR3 nucleotide sequence: TGTGCCAGCAGTCCAGGGAGTGTCTACGAGCAGTACTTC.

Concerning this clone itself: Different DNA sequences within this sample yield the same CDR3. This chain uses TRBV5-1 with TRBJ2-5, with D tentatively TRBD1 or TRBD2 (6 bases each). Germline CDR1 and CDR2: SGHRS and YFSETQ. The V and J ends lost 3 bases and 2 bases respectively, with 11 bases between them. The CDR3 has 14 residues. CDR3 sequence: CASSSGGRQETQYF. The CDR3 nucleotides are TGCGCCAGCAGCTCTGGGGGGCGTCAAGAGACCCAGTACTTC.

This clone has just a few counts. This chain links TRBV6-5 with TRBJ1-2, with D hard to call. The germline V gene encodes CDR1 MNHEY and CDR2 SVGAGI. This CDR3 is built from 12 residues. Trimming took 6 bases from V and 3 from J, leaving 8 bases between them. Written as DNA, the CDR3 is TGTGCCAGCAGGGGAGTAGACTATGGCTACACCTTC. As protein: CASRGVDYGYTF.

V gene TRBV4-2 combines with J gene TRBJ2-7, with D uncertain. Germline V gene data show CDR1 as LGHNA and CDR2 as YNFKEQ. V shed 1 base and J shed 0 bases, with 7 bases lying between them. The CDR3 extends over 14 amino acids. The CDR3: CASSQGALSYEQYF. CDR3 nucleotides: TGTGCCAGCAGCCAAGGGGCCCTCTCCTACGAGCAGTACTTC.

The chain recombines TRBV29-1 with TRBJ2-3; D is possibly TRBD2 (6 bases). The CDR3 extends over 14 amino acids. V lost 7 bases and J lost 0, with 14 bases in between. CDR1 and CDR2 from the germline V gene are SQVTM and ANQGSEA. The CDR3 loop is CSGSWGVSTDTQYF. The CDR3 DNA follows: TGCAGCGGATCATGGGGGGTGAGCACAGATACGCAGTATTTT.

V is TRBV5-6 and J is TRBJ2-1, with a weak D call TRBD1 (6 bases). The CDR3 sequence is 14 residues long. The germline gives CDR1 SGHDT, CDR2 YYEEEE. Trimming stripped 4 bases from V and 1 base from J, with 9 bases between. In DNA, the CDR3 is TGTGCCAGCAGCCCAGGACAGTCCTACAATGAGCAGTTCTTC. Encoded protein: CASSPGQSYNEQFF.

The chain combines TRBV27 with TRBJ1-1; D gene ambiguous. The CDR3 length is 13 residues. V dropped 4 bases and J dropped 1 base, with 7 bases sitting between them. CDR1 MNHEY and CDR2 SMNVEV come from the germline V gene (reference sequence). The CDR3 DNA is TGTGCCAGCAGTTATTACACGAACACTGAAGCTTTCTTT. Protein sequence: CASSYYTNTEAFF.